This T cell receptor beta chain originates from a study of blood T cells in healthy people across ages. Study results and limitations: Diversity estimated from one million T cells was considered an underestimate.

CDR3 size: 13 residues. Germline V gene lookup returns CDR1 MDHEN and CDR2 SYDVKM. V gave up 6 bases and J gave up 2 bases, with 8 bases separating them. Alongside a J-beta primer mix, a sample-barcoded 5' primer served in a second PCR lasting about 6 to 11 cycles. A template-switch adaptor with 12 random nucleotides tagged each cDNA molecule. TCRdb passed the 5' RACE reads through MiXCR, listing each CDR3 protein once. The table includes more than 1.4 million distinct CDR3 sequences, around 39% detected once. As to this clonotype: Its antigen is unknown.

The sequence was obtained from a woman in her late teens or twenties in good health. The source material was blood. V usage is TRBV28 and J usage is TRBJ1-3; D is possibly TRBD1 (5 bases). The CDR3 region has the DNA TGTGCCAGCAGCAGGGTAACTGGAAACACCATATATTTT. This codes for CASSRVTGNTIYF.